Below, one T cell receptor (beta chain) is given with its context. Germline is not matched at one junction end, which may reflect a read error. The CDR3 covers 13 residues. Looked up from germline, CDR1 is MNHEY and CDR2 is SVGAGI. This sample is drawn from a study of tumor and adjacent non-tumor tissue in lung cancer. Study-wide context: There were some 11 adenocarcinoma, 2 squamous cell carcinoma and 1 small cell lung cancer cases. Each sample yielded 3.5 million to 5 million productive TCRbeta reads on average.

The template was RNA from unsorted bulk tissue. Chemotherapy-naive patients with new lung cancer underwent thoracic surgery in China, August–November 2014. A modified ARM-PCR protocol with three rounds of nested PCR amplified TCRbeta. Each CDR3 protein is one row after TCRdb ran MiXCR on the multiplex PCR reads. The sample lists some 99,000 distinct CDR3 sequences, around 80% occurring once. The sample taken for sequencing was lung tumor tissue. The chain combines TRBV6-5 with TRBJ1-2; D call uncertain. The sequence was obtained from a woman aged 55 to 70 with non-small cell lung cancer. CDR3 nucleotide sequence: TGTGGCAGCAGTTACGACCAGAACCATGGCTACACCTTC. This gives the protein CGSSYDQNHGYTF.